Presented here are 30 T cell receptor beta chains from one specimen sequenced in a study of shared clonotypes between healthy human individuals. Produced via immunoSEQ multiplex PCR; TCRdb's table is partial and in-frame only. This sample has about 1 million clones, with approximately 78% found just once. Sequencing was carried out using memory CD4+ T cells from PBMCs. Stated subset: CD45RA-negative fraction. The source is a man aged 18 to 35 in good health. Some clones in this sample may be carry-over from other donors' samples.

The sample holds many counts of this clone. This sequence joins TRBV9 and TRBJ2-2, with D hard to call. The length of the CDR3 is 14 residues. V gave up 0 bases and J gave up 6 bases, with 9 bases separating them. In germline, CDR1 is SGDLS, CDR2 YYNGEE. The CDR3 DNA follows: TGTGCCAGCAGCGTAGTGAGTAGTGCCGGGGAGCTGTTTTTT. The encoded protein is CASSVVSSAGELFF. Full variable domain (outside the CDR3, taken from reference TRBV9 and TRBJ2-2): DSGVTQTPKHLITATGQRVTLRCSPRSGDLSVYWYQQSLDQGLQFLIQYYNGEERAKGNILERFSAQQFPDLHSELNLSSLELGDSALYFCASSVVSSAGELFFGEGSRLTVL.

This clone was picked up many times. The gene calls are TRBV7-2 and TRBJ2-2; 9 positions match TRBD2. This CDR3 is built from 14 residues. Per the germline V gene, CDR1 is SGHTA and CDR2 is FQGNSA. After removal of 5 bases from V and 4 bases from J, the junction contained 2 bases not matched to a gene. CDR3 amino acids: CASSASGTTGELFF. The DNA of the CDR3 is TGTGCCAGCAGCGCTAGCGGGACCACCGGGGAGCTGTTTTTT.

The gene calls are TRBV21-1 and TRBJ1-2; whether TRBD1, the table's D call, matches the DNA was not checked. TRBV21-1 counts as a pseudogene. CDR3 length: 18 residues. The CDR3 protein is CASSKWDGPTGKAYGYTF. In DNA form, the CDR3 reads TGTGCCAGCAGCAAATGGGACGGCCCGACAGGGAAGGCCTATGGCTACACCTTC.

The rearrangement joins TRBV30 to TRBJ1-6, with D tentatively TRBD1 (5 bases). The CDR3 extends over 15 amino acids. Germline CDR1 GTSNPN, CDR2 SVGIG (reference sequence). The germline V and J ends were trimmed by 0 bases and 7 bases, with 13 bases remaining between them. The CDR3 DNA reads TGTGCCTGGAGTGTATTGCAGGGAAAAAATTCACCCCTCCACTTT. Protein product: CAWSVLQGKNSPLHF.

V usage is TRBV7-9 and J usage is TRBJ2-7, with 10 bases matching TRBD1. The CDR3 contains 15 residues. V lost 1 base, J lost 2 bases, and 2 bases stayed unmatched. Germline loops: CDR1 SEHNR, CDR2 FQNEAQ (reference sequence). This chain's CDR3 is CASSLGGQGAYEQYF. The CDR3 bases are TGTGCCAGCAGCTTAGGAGGACAGGGGGCCTACGAGCAGTACTTC.

The chain links TRBV7-6 to TRBJ2-4; 10 bases fit TRBD2. Per the germline V gene, CDR1 is SGHVS and CDR2 is FNYEAQ. The CDR3 covers 20 residues. After removal of 0 bases from V and 0 bases from J, the junction contained 11 bases not matched to a gene. CDR3 sequence reads: CASSLAREREGDVAKNIQYF. CDR3 in DNA: TGTGCCAGCAGCTTAGCGCGTGAGCGGGAGGGAGATGTAGCCAAAAACATTCAGTACTTC.

With respect to this clone: Given a much more abundant clone one base away, this may be a read error. Other DNA sequences from this sample encode an identical CDR3 as well. The rearrangement uses TRBV5-1 and TRBJ1-1, with D possibly being TRBD1 (5 bases). The CDR3 covers 14 residues. Germline V lookup: CDR1 SGHRS, CDR2 YFSETQ. V was pared by 0 bases and J by 3 bases, with 9 bases between. The CDR3 region has the DNA TGCGCCAGCAGCTTGGCCGTCAGGGACACTGAAGCTTTCTTT. Protein product: CASSLAVRDTEAFF.

The chain combines TRBV4-1 with TRBJ1-5; D ambiguous. The CDR3 contains 19 residues. CDR1 and CDR2 (germline): MGHRA, YSYEKL. Trimming pared 0 bases from V and 2 bases from J, leaving 20 bases between. The CDR3 DNA follows: TGCGCCAGCAGCCAAGATATCCCCCCAGTTCGGGCGGGCAATCAGCCCCAGCATTTT. Its protein is CASSQDIPPVRAGNQPQHF.

This chain links TRBV7-9 with TRBJ2-7; D is perhaps TRBD1 (6 bases). Germline CDR1 is SEHNR and CDR2 is FQNEAQ (reference sequence). V was shortened by 3 bases and J by 2 bases, with 14 bases between the two germline ends. The CDR3 is 15 residues long. Written as DNA, the CDR3 is TGTGCCAGCAGCTTGGAGCAGGGGAAGGCCTACGAGCAGTACTTC. This sequence encodes CASSLEQGKAYEQYF.

The V call is TRBV27, the J call TRBJ1-4, with unresolved D. The V end was cut by 4 bases, the J end by 3 bases, with 6 bases between. Per the germline V gene, CDR1 is MNHEY and CDR2 is SMNVEV (reference sequence). There are 13 residues in the CDR3. CDR3 amino acids: CASSWRANEKLFF. CDR3 nucleotide sequence: TGTGCCAGCAGTTGGCGGGCTAATGAAAAACTGTTTTTT.

The rearrangement links TRBV5-1 to TRBJ2-6; D might be TRBD2 (6 bases). The V and J ends lost 7 bases and 0 bases respectively, with 11 bases between them. The CDR3 is made up of 15 amino acids. Germline CDR1 reads SGHRS; CDR2 reads YFSETQ. The CDR3 sequence is CASVMEGSGANVLTF. Written as DNA, the CDR3 is TGCGCCAGCGTTATGGAGGGCTCTGGGGCCAACGTCCTGACTTTC.

V and J are TRBV18 and TRBJ1-4; D possibly corresponds to TRBD1 (5 bases). The CDR3 extends over 19 amino acids. Germline CDR1 KGHSH, CDR2 LQKENI. Trimming took off 3 bases at V and 5 bases at J, with 25 bases between the two ends. DNA of the CDR3: TGTGCCAGCTCACCGTTTTTCCCGGGACTACCTAGACAAAATGAAAAACTGTTTTTT. Translating it yields CASSPFFPGLPRQNEKLFF. The full variable domain, completed using reference TRBV18 and TRBJ1-4, is NAGVMQNPRHLVRRRGQEARLRCSPMKGHSHVYWYRQLPEEGLKFMVYLQKENIIDESGMPKERFSAEFPKEGPSILRIQQVVRGDSAAYFCASSPFFPGLPRQNEKLFFGSGTQLSVL.

The rearrangement joins TRBV18 to TRBJ1-1, with D tentatively TRBD1 (5 bases). In germline, CDR1 is KGHSH, CDR2 LQKENI. V was pared by 2 bases and J by 12 bases, with 19 bases between. The CDR3 extends over 14 amino acids. This CDR3 is CASSPSTGGGESFF. DNA for the CDR3: TGTGCCAGCTCACCATCTACGGGTGGGGGGGAGTCTTTCTTT.

This clone has ten or more counts. Other nucleotide sequences in the sample specify the same CDR3. The rearrangement uses TRBV28 and TRBJ2-5, with D unresolved. Germline assignment: CDR1 MDHEN and CDR2 SYDVKM. This CDR3 comprises 13 residues. With 1 base removed from V and 1 base from J, the gap between germline ends came to 4 bases. CDR3 sequence (DNA): TGTGCCAGCAGTTTATCCGGCCAAGAGACCCAGTACTTC. This sequence encodes CASSLSGQETQYF. Full variable domain (outside the CDR3, taken from reference TRBV28 and TRBJ2-5): DVKVTQSSRYLVKRTGEKVFLECVQDMDHENMFWYRQDPGLGLRLIYFSYDVKMKEKGDIPEGYSVSREKKERFSLILESASTNQTSMYLCASSLSGQETQYFGPGTRLLVL.

In regard to this clone: The sample has other DNA sequences that encode this CDR3 too. The chain employs TRBV6-5 and TRBJ2-1; TRBD2 is a possible D gene (5 bases). In germline, CDR1 is MNHEY, CDR2 SVGAGI. V was pared by 0 bases and J by 2 bases, with 8 bases between. The CDR3 is 15 amino acids. CDR3: CASSYSAGTYNEQFF. CDR3 nucleotides: TGTGCCAGCAGTTACTCGGCGGGCACCTACAATGAGCAGTTCTTC.

The gene calls are TRBV5-1 and TRBJ2-5, with 14 bases identical to TRBD2. The CDR3 totals 15 residues. CDR1 SGHRS and CDR2 YFSETQ come from the germline V gene. The J segment lost 5 bases and the V segment lost 4 bases, leaving 4 bases of the junction unmatched. The CDR3 bases are TGCGCCAGCAGCGTAGGGACTAGCGGGAGTGAGACCCAGTACTTC. It specifies CASSVGTSGSETQYF.

The rearrangement joins TRBV7-2 to TRBJ2-3; 11 bases are a match to TRBD2. The V gene end was trimmed by 5 bases and the J gene end by 2 bases; junction bases not matched to a gene: 6. The CDR3 contains 16 residues. Germline V lookup: CDR1 SGHTA, CDR2 FQGNSA. The CDR3 reads CASSPLAGGFTDTQYF. Written as DNA, the CDR3 is TGTGCCAGCAGCCCTCTAGCGGGAGGTTTCACAGATACGCAGTATTTT.

The chain employs TRBV9 and TRBJ2-1; D possibly corresponds to TRBD2 (5 bases). Between the trimmed V and J ends, which lost 0 bases and 4 bases, there was a span of 14 bases. The CDR3 has 16 residues. Looked up from germline, CDR1 is SGDLS and CDR2 is YYNGEE. The CDR3 region is CASSVATRLEYNEQFF. For the CDR3, the DNA is TGTGCCAGCAGCGTAGCCACTAGGCTGGAGTACAATGAGCAGTTCTTC.

V usage is TRBV27 and J usage is TRBJ1-6; D perhaps matches TRBD1 (5 bases). Germline-derived CDR1 and CDR2 are MNHEY and SMNVEV (reference sequence). V was pared by 6 bases and J by 7 bases, with 13 bases between. CDR3 length: 14 amino acids. The CDR3 DNA follows: TGTGCCAGCAGCCCCGGGACGGGAAATTCACCCCTCCACTTT. This sequence encodes CASSPGTGNSPLHF.

The rearrangement links TRBV7-2 to TRBJ1-2; D perhaps matches TRBD1 (5 bases). The CDR3 is 14 residues long. Germline V gene sequence: CDR1 SGHTA, CDR2 FQGNSA. Trimming took off 4 bases at V and 4 bases at J, with 13 bases between the two ends. The CDR3 loop reads CASSSFGGPYGYTF. The CDR3 DNA follows: TGTGCCAGCAGCTCCTTCGGGGGTCCCTATGGCTACACCTTC.

The chain couples TRBV5-4 to TRBJ1-1; D uncertain. V shed 4 bases and J shed 1 base, with 14 bases lying between them. This CDR3 has 15 amino acids. Germline-derived CDR1 and CDR2 are SGHNT and YYREEE (reference sequence). CDR3 residues: CASSAPTVGNTEAFF. CDR3 sequence (DNA): TGTGCCAGCAGCGCACCGACGGTGGGGAACACTGAAGCTTTCTTT.

The chain is built from TRBV29-1 and TRBJ2-5; 11 bases map to TRBD2. The CDR3 runs 12 residues. The germline V gene has CDR1 SQVTM and CDR2 ANQGSEA. Trimming cost V 5 bases and J 4 bases; bases outside gene matches: 0. Here the CDR3 reads CSVTSGRETQYF. CDR3 in DNA: TGCAGCGTTACTAGCGGGAGAGAGACCCAGTACTTC.

On this clone itself: Distinct nucleotide sequences in the sample also encode this CDR3. The chain uses TRBV18 and TRBJ2-3; TRBD2 aligns across 10 bases. V was pared by 3 bases and J by 4 bases, with 4 bases of the junction left unmatched. The CDR3 spans 15 residues. Germline CDR1 KGHSH, CDR2 LQKENI. CDR3 sequence reads: CASSPPSGRADTQYF. DNA for the CDR3: TGTGCCAGCTCACCCCCTAGCGGGAGAGCAGATACGCAGTATTTT.

The chain uses TRBV18 and TRBJ2-1; no definite D call. Germline V lookup: CDR1 KGHSH, CDR2 LQKENI. Trimming left V 4 bases short and J 8 bases short, with 18 bases between. The CDR3 runs to 15 residues. CDR3 residues: CASSQARSLSDEQFF. The DNA for the CDR3 is TGTGCCAGCTCACAGGCCAGGTCGCTTTCGGATGAGCAGTTCTTC.

V and J are TRBV6-1 and TRBJ1-4; D gene uncertain. This CDR3 is 15 amino acids long. V was trimmed by 0 bases and J by 8 bases, leaving 13 bases between them. Germline V gives CDR1 MNHNS, CDR2 SASEGT. The CDR3 loop reads CASSEAAERWEKLFF. CDR3 nucleotides: TGTGCCAGCAGTGAAGCGGCGGAGAGGTGGGAAAAACTGTTTTTT.

This chain connects TRBV18 to TRBJ2-2; the match to TRBD2 covers 11 bases. CDR3 length equals 16 residues. Losses at the gene ends were 3 bases for V and 4 bases for J; bases not matched to a gene: 4. Germline loops: CDR1 KGHSH, CDR2 LQKENI. In nucleotides, the CDR3 is TGTGCCAGCTCACCTGAACTAGCGGGAGTCACCGGGGAGCTGTTTTTT. Translating it yields CASSPELAGVTGELFF.

The V and J genes are TRBV19 and TRBJ1-4; 7 bases are shared with TRBD1. Germline values: CDR1 LNHDA, CDR2 SQIVND (reference sequence). Trimming at V came to 4 bases and at J to 6 bases, leaving 5 bases not matched to a gene. This CDR3 is built from 14 residues. CDR3 coding DNA: TGTGCCAGTAGTAGGGGGACAGTGGATGAAAAACTGTTTTTT. Its protein is CASSRGTVDEKLFF.

The J gene is TRBJ2-1, the V gene TRBV6-1; 7 positions match TRBD2. Germline values: CDR1 MNHNS, CDR2 SASEGT. This CDR3 has 14 amino acids. Trimming removed 0 bases from V and 8 bases from J; junction bases left unmatched: 4. The CDR3 coding sequence is TGTGCCAGCAGTGAAGCGGCTCGGGGGGATGAGCAGTTCTTC. It codes for CASSEAARGDEQFF.

V gene TRBV28 combines with J gene TRBJ2-7; tentatively, D is TRBD1 (5 bases). Trimming took 7 bases from V and 2 from J, leaving 9 bases between them. The CDR3 runs 12 residues. The germline V gene encodes CDR1 MDHEN and CDR2 SYDVKM. In nucleotides, the CDR3 is TGTGCCAGCATGGGGCAAGCCTACGAGCAGTACTTC. Protein sequence: CASMGQAYEQYF.

The V gene is TRBV2, the J gene TRBJ1-2; 10 bases map to TRBD1. Germline trimming cut 2 bases from V and 5 bases from J; bases unmatched to any gene: 8. Germline-derived CDR1 and CDR2 are SNHLY and FYNNEI. The CDR3 runs to 16 residues. The CDR3 nucleotides are TGTGCCAGCAGTGAATTGCAGTGGGACAGGGGTTATGGCTACACCTTC. This gives the protein CASSELQWDRGYGYTF.